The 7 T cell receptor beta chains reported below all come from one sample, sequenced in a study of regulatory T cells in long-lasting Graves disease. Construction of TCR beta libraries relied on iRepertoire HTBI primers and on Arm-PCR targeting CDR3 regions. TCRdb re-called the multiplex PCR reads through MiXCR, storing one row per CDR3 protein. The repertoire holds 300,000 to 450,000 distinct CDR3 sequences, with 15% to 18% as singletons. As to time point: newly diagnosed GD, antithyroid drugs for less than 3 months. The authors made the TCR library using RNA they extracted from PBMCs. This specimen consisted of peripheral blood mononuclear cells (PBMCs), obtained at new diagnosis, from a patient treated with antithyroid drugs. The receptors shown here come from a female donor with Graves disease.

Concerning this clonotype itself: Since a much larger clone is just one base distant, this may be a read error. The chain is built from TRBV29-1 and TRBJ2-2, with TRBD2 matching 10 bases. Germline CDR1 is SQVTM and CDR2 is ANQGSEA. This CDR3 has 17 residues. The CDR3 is CGVEGASGGPNTGELFF. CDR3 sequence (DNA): TGCGGCGTTGAAGGGGCTAGCGGGGGCCCGAACACCGGGGAGCTGTTTTTT.

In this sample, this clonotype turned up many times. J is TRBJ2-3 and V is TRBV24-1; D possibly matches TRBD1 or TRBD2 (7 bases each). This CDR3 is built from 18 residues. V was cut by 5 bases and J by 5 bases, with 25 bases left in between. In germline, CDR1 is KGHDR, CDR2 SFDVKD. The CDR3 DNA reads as TGTGCCACCAGTGCAGCGGGGCAGGGGGTCCGTGCCGGAGATACGCAGTATTTT. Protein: CATSAAGQGVRAGDTQYF.

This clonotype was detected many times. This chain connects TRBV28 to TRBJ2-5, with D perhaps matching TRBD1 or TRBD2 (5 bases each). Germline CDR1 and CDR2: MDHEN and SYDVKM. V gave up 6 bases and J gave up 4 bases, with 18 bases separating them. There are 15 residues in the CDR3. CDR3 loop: CASSRMRGEGETQYF. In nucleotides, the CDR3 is TGTGCCAGCAGCAGGATGAGGGGAGAGGGAGAGACCCAGTACTTC.

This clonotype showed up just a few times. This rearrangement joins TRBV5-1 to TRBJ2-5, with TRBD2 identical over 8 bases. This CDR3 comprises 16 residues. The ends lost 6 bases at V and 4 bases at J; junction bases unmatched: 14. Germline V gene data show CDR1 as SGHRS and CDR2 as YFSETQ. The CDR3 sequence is CASTQFGGGFRETQYF. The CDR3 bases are TGCGCCAGCACCCAATTCGGCGGGGGGTTTCGAGAGACCCAGTACTTC. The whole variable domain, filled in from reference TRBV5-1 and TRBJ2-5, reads KAGVTQTPRYLIKTRGQQVTLSCSPISGHRSVSWYQQTPGQGLQFLFEYFSETQRNKGNFPGRFSGRQFSNSRSEMNVSTLELGDSALYLCASTQFGGGFRETQYFGPGTRLLVL.

The CDR3 sequence is CASSLQRGGNEQFF. CDR3 in DNA: TGTGCCAGCAGTTTACAGCGGGGGGGCAATGAGCAGTTCTTC. This chain joins TRBV27 and TRBJ2-1; 10 bases fit TRBD2. Germline CDR1 MNHEY, CDR2 SMNVEV (reference sequence). This CDR3 has 14 amino acids. J lost 6 bases, V lost 2 bases, and 1 base had no gene match.

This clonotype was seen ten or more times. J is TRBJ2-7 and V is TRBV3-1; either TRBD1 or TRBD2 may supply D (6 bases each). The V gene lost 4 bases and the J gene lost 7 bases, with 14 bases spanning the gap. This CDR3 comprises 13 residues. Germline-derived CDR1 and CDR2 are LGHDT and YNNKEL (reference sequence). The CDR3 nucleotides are TGTGCCAGCAGCCCGAGGGGGGCCGGTGAGCAGTACTTC. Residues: CASSPRGAGEQYF.

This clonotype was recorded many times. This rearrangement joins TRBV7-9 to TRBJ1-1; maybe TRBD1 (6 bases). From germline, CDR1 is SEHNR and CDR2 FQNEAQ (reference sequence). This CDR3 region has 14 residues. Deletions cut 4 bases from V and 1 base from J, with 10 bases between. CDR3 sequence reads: CASSSLQGNTEAFF. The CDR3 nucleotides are TGTGCCAGCAGCTCGTTACAGGGGAACACTGAAGCTTTCTTT.